These 30 T cell receptor beta chains originate from one sample sequenced in a study of shared clonotypes between healthy human individuals. The method was immunoSEQ multiplex PCR; TCRdb's version includes in-frame clones alone and lacks a portion of them. The repertoire holds some 2,500,000 clones, with roughly 93% as singletons. Sequenced material: naive CD4+ T cells from PBMCs. Subset specified: CD45RA+ positively selected. The receptors here all came from a man between 18 and 29 years old in good health. Some clones in this sample may be carry-over from other donors' samples.

The rearrangement links TRBV5-1 to TRBJ2-1, with D unresolved. The germline V and J ends were trimmed by 0 bases and 5 bases, with 6 bases remaining between them. This CDR3 has 13 residues. CDR1 SGHRS and CDR2 YFSETQ come from the germline V gene. CDR3 residues: CASSLDTNNEQFF. In DNA, the CDR3 is TGCGCCAGCAGCTTGGACACGAACAATGAGCAGTTCTTC.

V is TRBV6-5 and J is TRBJ1-5; 9 bases align to TRBD1. The J segment lost 5 bases and the V segment lost 5 bases, leaving 4 bases of the junction unmatched. Per the germline V gene, CDR1 is MNHEY and CDR2 is SVGAGI. CDR3 length: 14 residues. The CDR3, as DNA: TGTGCCAGCAGTGGGACAGGGCTGCATCAGCCCCAGCATTTT. Translation gives CASSGTGLHQPQHF.

The J gene is TRBJ2-3, the V gene TRBV13; TRBD2 matches 7 bases. With 6 bases clipped from V and 4 bases from J, the junction kept 7 bases outside the gene matches. The germline CDR1 and CDR2 sequences are PRHDT and FYEKMQ (reference sequence). The CDR3 loop spans 14 amino acids. The CDR3 region is CASSRGSSPDTQYF. Written as DNA, the CDR3 is TGTGCCAGCAGTCGCGGGAGTAGCCCAGATACGCAGTATTTT.

The rearrangement joins TRBV4-3 to TRBJ2-3; D call uncertain. Trimming removed 3 bases from V and 2 bases from J, with 12 bases in between. The CDR3 extends over 15 amino acids. Germline V gene lookup returns CDR1 LGHNA and CDR2 YSLEER. The CDR3 nucleotides read TGCGCCAGCAGCCACCTCTCATCCTCCACAGATACGCAGTATTTT. It encodes CASSHLSSSTDTQYF.

The V gene is TRBV7-3, the J gene TRBJ2-3; 10 bases agree with TRBD2. Losses at the gene ends were 4 bases for V and 2 bases for J; bases not matched to a gene: 6. The CDR3 is 16 amino acids. Germline V CDR1 and CDR2: SGHTA, FQGTGA. DNA for the CDR3: TGTGCCAGCAGCTCCACAGCGGGAGGGGTCACAGATACGCAGTATTTT. It is translated as CASSSTAGGVTDTQYF.

The chain couples TRBV2 to TRBJ2-2, with a possible D match to TRBD2 (5 bases). V was clipped by 5 bases and J by 7 bases, with 11 bases between them. The CDR3 totals 13 residues. Germline V gene sequence: CDR1 SNHLY, CDR2 FYNNEI. The CDR3 is CASSPGLSGELFF. Written as DNA, the CDR3 is TGTGCCAGCAGTCCAGGACTGAGCGGGGAGCTGTTTTTT.

This rearrangement joins TRBV5-1 to TRBJ2-1, with 7 positions matching TRBD1. Germline values: CDR1 SGHRS, CDR2 YFSETQ. The V segment lost 3 bases and the J segment 9 bases; nucleotides outside the gene matches: 12. There are 15 residues in the CDR3. Here the CDR3 DNA reads TGCGCCAGCAGCTGGGGTACAGGGGTCTCCGGTGAGCAGTTCTTC. Amino acids: CASSWGTGVSGEQFF.

This sequence joins TRBV10-2 and TRBJ1-2; D may be TRBD1 (5 bases). The CDR3 has 16 amino acids. Per the germline V gene, CDR1 is WSHSY and CDR2 is SAAADI. Deletions cut 0 bases from V and 4 bases from J, with 15 bases between. In DNA form, the CDR3 reads TGCGCCAGCAGTGAGTCGGGGGTCTTCTCGGGCTATGGCTACACCTTC. It specifies CASSESGVFSGYGYTF.

This chain uses TRBV28 with TRBJ2-1, with 8 bases matching TRBD1. The germline CDR1 and CDR2 sequences are MDHEN and SYDVKM. V gave up 7 bases and J gave up 7 bases; unmatched junction bases: 18. The CDR3 runs 17 residues. In nucleotides, the CDR3 is TGTGCCAGCATCCCCCCTGGCGGCCCCACAGGGGGTAATGAGCAGTTCTTC. It yields the protein CASIPPGGPTGGNEQFF. The variable domain in full, with the rest retrieved from reference TRBV28 and TRBJ2-1, is DVKVTQSSRYLVKRTGEKVFLECVQDMDHENMFWYRQDPGLGLRLIYFSYDVKMKEKGDIPEGYSVSREKKERFSLILESASTNQTSMYLCASIPPGGPTGGNEQFFGPGTRLTVL.

The chain is built from TRBV6-1 and TRBJ1-5, with TRBD1 as a possible D gene (5 bases). This CDR3 region has 14 residues. CDR1 and CDR2 (germline): MNHNS, SASEGT. V lost 1 base and J 7 bases, leaving 11 bases between the germline ends. CDR3 amino acids: CASSEGAGIQPQHF. CDR3 sequence (DNA): TGTGCCAGCAGTGAAGGCGCAGGGATACAGCCCCAGCATTTT.

The chain recombines TRBV18 with TRBJ2-1; TRBD2 matches at 13 bases. The junction had 5 bases not matched to a gene; V was cut back by 3 bases and J by 0 bases. The CDR3 length is 18 residues. The germline V gene encodes CDR1 KGHSH and CDR2 LQKENI. The CDR3: CASSPGTSGMVSYNEQFF. The CDR3 DNA follows: TGTGCCAGCTCACCCGGGACTAGCGGGATGGTCTCCTACAATGAGCAGTTCTTC.

The chain combines TRBV28 with TRBJ1-6; TRBD1 aligns across 10 bases. The CDR3 runs to 14 residues. CDR1 and CDR2 from the germline V gene are MDHEN and SYDVKM. V lost 6 bases, J lost 9 bases, and 5 bases stayed unmatched. The CDR3 region is CASSLGQGSSPLHF. Written as DNA, the CDR3 is TGTGCCAGCAGCCTGGGACAGGGGAGTTCACCCCTCCACTTT.

The chain recombines TRBV6-5 with TRBJ2-7; D remains unclear. The CDR3 is 15 residues long. Germline V gene lookup returns CDR1 MNHEY and CDR2 SVGAGI. V lost 0 bases to trimming and J lost 4 bases, with 13 bases between them. The CDR3 coding sequence is TGTGCCAGCAGTTACTCTACACCCCAGGTGTACGAGCAGTACTTC. It specifies CASSYSTPQVYEQYF.

V gene TRBV21-1 combines with J gene TRBJ2-2. TRBV21-1 is reported as a pseudogene. The CDR3 length is 12 residues. CDR3 bases: TGTGCCAGCAGCAAAGGGCGACGGGAGCTGTTTTTT. Translating it yields CASSKGRRELFF.

The V and J genes are TRBV23-1 and TRBJ1-1; the D is unclear. TRBV23-1 is sorted into the ORF group, with uncertain function. CDR3 length: 18 amino acids. Trimming removed 3 bases from V and 2 bases from J, with 22 bases in between. The CDR3 loop reads CASSHFHSYSGRNTEAFF. CDR3 DNA sequence: TGCGCCAGCAGTCATTTCCATTCATACTCCGGCCGTAACACTGAAGCTTTCTTT.

This clone appeared once. The V gene is TRBV11-2, the J gene TRBJ2-7; D may be TRBD1 (8 bases). This CDR3 spans 14 amino acids. Between the trimmed V and J ends, which lost 7 bases and 4 bases, there was a span of 17 bases. CDR1 SGHAT and CDR2 FQNNGV come from the germline V gene. CDR3 nucleotides: TGTGCCAGCACACGTGACAGGGGAGGGTACGAGCAGTACTTC. Its translation: CASTRDRGGYEQYF.

About this clone: The junction does not match germline at one end; this may be a read error. This chain connects TRBV5-4 to TRBJ2-5; no clear D. The germline gives CDR1 SGHNT, CDR2 YYREEE (reference sequence). The CDR3 contains 18 residues. CDR3 sequence reads: CASSLALPRVITQEPQYF. CDR3 DNA: TGTGCCAGCAGCTTGGCCCTCCCCCGCGTGATCACCCAAGAGCCCCAGTACTTC.

This chain links TRBV7-2 with TRBJ2-4; 7 positions agree with TRBD1. This CDR3 spans 14 amino acids. The V gene's germline CDR1 is SGHTA and CDR2 FQGNSA. V was pared by 5 bases and J by 4 bases, with 5 bases of the junction left unmatched. CDR3 residues: CASSTGQMKNIQYF. In nucleotides, the CDR3 is TGTGCCAGCAGCACGGGACAGATGAAAAACATTCAGTACTTC.

The chain recombines TRBV9 with TRBJ2-3; 9 bases fit TRBD2. V was clipped by 0 bases and J by 4 bases; unmatched bases: 6. From germline, CDR1 is SGDLS and CDR2 YYNGEE. This CDR3 region has 16 residues. The CDR3 coding sequence is TGTGCCAGCAGCGTAGTTAGCGGGAGTAGCGCAGATACGCAGTATTTT. Its protein product is CASSVVSGSSADTQYF.

As to this clone: Its ends do not fully match the called genes, so a read error is possible. This rearrangement joins TRBV7-9 to TRBJ1-3, with D possibly matching TRBD1 (6 bases). In germline, CDR1 is SEHNR, CDR2 FQNEAQ (reference sequence). This CDR3 has 11 amino acids. The CDR3 loop reads CASSLGDNQNF. Written as DNA, the CDR3 is TGTGCCAGCAGCTTAGGGGACAACCAGAATTTT.

This clone has just a few counts. V usage is TRBV10-3 and J usage is TRBJ1-5; TRBD1 might be the D (5 bases). V was cut by 0 bases and J by 6 bases, with 12 bases left in between. CDR3 size: 15 residues. The germline V gene encodes CDR1 ENHRY and CDR2 SYGVKD. CDR3 bases: TGTGCCATCAGTGAGTCTCCAGGGCCCACTCAGCCCCAGCATTTT. It yields the protein CAISESPGPTQPQHF.

The chain uses TRBV6-5 and TRBJ2-5; 7 nucleotides line up with TRBD1. Per germline, CDR1 MNHEY and CDR2 SVGAGI. V was clipped by 5 bases and J by 1 base; unmatched bases: 4. The CDR3 runs to 14 residues. The CDR3 coding sequence is TGTGCCAGCAGTAGGGGACAGATCCAAGAGACCCAGTACTTC. Amino acid sequence: CASSRGQIQETQYF.

Points on this clone: This same CDR3 is encoded by further DNA sequences in the sample. The chain employs TRBV18 and TRBJ1-1; TRBD1 matches 10 bases. Germline CDR1 and CDR2: KGHSH and LQKENI. The ends lost 0 bases at V and 0 bases at J; junction bases unmatched: 4. The CDR3 length is 17 residues. Here the CDR3 reads CASSPPGTGAMNTEAFF. The CDR3 DNA reads as TGTGCCAGCTCACCACCGGGGACAGGGGCCATGAACACTGAAGCTTTCTTT.

This chain connects TRBV4-1 to TRBJ1-1, with TRBD1 as a possible D gene (6 bases). V gave up 1 base and J gave up 7 bases, with 19 bases separating them. This CDR3 is built from 16 residues. The V gene's germline CDR1 is MGHRA and CDR2 YSYEKL. The CDR3 DNA is TGCGCCAGCAGCCAAGCAAACGCCGGGGGCGCACGTGAAGCTTTCTTT. Its translation is CASSQANAGGAREAFF.

V gene TRBV6-6 combines with J gene TRBJ2-5; a possible D gene is TRBD1 (6 bases). CDR1 and CDR2 (germline): MNHNY, SVGAGI (reference sequence). The CDR3 is made up of 14 amino acids. V was clipped by 4 bases and J by 5 bases, with 14 bases between them. The CDR3 protein is CASSLGGSRETQYF. The DNA of the CDR3 is TGTGCCAGCAGTTTAGGGGGATCTAGGGAGACCCAGTACTTC.

This chain links TRBV4-3 with TRBJ2-2; TRBD2 aligns across 10 bases. The V gene's germline CDR1 is LGHNA and CDR2 YSLEER. This CDR3 contains 16 residues. V lost 2 bases to trimming and J lost 5 bases; unmatched junction nucleotides: 5. In DNA, the CDR3 is TGCGCCAGCAGCCAACCCGGGACTAGCGTGACCGGGGAGCTGTTTTTT. Residues: CASSQPGTSVTGELFF.

A note on this clone: The same CDR3 is also encoded by other DNA sequences in this sample. Here the CDR3 reads CASSPGQAGNTIYF. The CDR3 DNA sequence: TGCGCCAGCAGCCCGGGACAGGCGGGAAACACCATATATTTT. This chain uses TRBV5-1 with TRBJ1-3, with 8 bases identical to TRBD1. This CDR3 has 14 amino acids. Germline values: CDR1 SGHRS, CDR2 YFSETQ. V shed 4 bases and J 4 bases; nucleotides not matched to a gene: 4.

The chain has TRBV15 and TRBJ2-1, with 10 bases fitting TRBD1. The V segment lost 5 bases and the J segment 0 bases; nucleotides outside the gene matches: 7. Germline V lookup: CDR1 LNHNV, CDR2 YYDKDF (reference sequence). This CDR3 is built from 17 residues. CDR3 amino acids: CATSGTGAERSYNEQFF. CDR3 DNA: TGTGCCACCAGCGGGACAGGGGCAGAGCGCTCCTACAATGAGCAGTTCTTC.

The CDR3 sequence: CASSRTGAHEQYF. CDR3 nucleotides: TGTGCCAGCTCAAGAACTGGGGCCCACGAGCAGTACTTC. V is TRBV18 and J is TRBJ2-7, with D possibly matching TRBD1 (5 bases). In germline, CDR1 is KGHSH, CDR2 LQKENI. Trimming pared 5 bases from V and 5 bases from J, leaving 13 bases between. CDR3 size: 13 residues.

J is TRBJ1-1 and V is TRBV5-1; weak D call: TRBD1 (6 bases). Per germline, CDR1 SGHRS and CDR2 YFSETQ. This CDR3 region has 14 residues. Trimming took off 2 bases at V and 4 bases at J, with 12 bases between the two ends. The CDR3 spells CASSLRTAATEAFF. CDR3 sequence (DNA): TGCGCCAGCAGCTTACGGACAGCCGCCACTGAAGCTTTCTTT.